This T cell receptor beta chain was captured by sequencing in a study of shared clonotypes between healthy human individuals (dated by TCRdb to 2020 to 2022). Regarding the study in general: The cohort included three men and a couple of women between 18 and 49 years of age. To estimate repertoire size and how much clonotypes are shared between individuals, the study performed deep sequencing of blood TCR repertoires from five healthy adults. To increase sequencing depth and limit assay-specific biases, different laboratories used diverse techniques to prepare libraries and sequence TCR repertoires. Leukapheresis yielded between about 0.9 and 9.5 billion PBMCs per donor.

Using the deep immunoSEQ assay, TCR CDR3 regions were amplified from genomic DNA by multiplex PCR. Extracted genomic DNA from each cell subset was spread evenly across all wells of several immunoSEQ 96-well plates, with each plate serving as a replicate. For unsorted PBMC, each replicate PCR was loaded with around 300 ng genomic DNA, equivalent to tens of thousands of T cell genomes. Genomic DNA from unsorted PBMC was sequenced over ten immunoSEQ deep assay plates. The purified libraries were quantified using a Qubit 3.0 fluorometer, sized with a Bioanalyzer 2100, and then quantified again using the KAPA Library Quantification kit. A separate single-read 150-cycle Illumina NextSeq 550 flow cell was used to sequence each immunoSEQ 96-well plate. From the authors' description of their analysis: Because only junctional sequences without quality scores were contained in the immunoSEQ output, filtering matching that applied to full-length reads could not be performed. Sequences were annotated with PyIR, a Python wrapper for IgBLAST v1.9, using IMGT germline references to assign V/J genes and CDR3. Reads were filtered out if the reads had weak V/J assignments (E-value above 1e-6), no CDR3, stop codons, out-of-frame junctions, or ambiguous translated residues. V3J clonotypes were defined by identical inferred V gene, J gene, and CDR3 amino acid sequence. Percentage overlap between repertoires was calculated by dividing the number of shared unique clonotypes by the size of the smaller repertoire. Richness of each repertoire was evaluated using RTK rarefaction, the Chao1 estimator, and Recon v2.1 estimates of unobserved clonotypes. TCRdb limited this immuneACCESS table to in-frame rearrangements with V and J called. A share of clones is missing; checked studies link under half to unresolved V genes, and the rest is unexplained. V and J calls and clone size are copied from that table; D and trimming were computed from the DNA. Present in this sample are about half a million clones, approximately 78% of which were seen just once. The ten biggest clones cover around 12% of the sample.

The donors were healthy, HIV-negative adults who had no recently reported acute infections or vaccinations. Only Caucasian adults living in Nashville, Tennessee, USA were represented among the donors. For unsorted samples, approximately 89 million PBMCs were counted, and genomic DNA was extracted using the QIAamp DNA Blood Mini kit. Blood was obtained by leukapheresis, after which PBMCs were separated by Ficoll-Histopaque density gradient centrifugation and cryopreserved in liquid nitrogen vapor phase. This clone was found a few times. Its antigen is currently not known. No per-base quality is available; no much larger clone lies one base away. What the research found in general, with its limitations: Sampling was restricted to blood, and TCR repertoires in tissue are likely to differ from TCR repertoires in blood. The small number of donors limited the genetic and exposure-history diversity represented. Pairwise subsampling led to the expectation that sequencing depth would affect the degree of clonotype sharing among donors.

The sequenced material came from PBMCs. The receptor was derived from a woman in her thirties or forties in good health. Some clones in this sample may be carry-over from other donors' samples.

The encoded CDR3 is CASSQEPGTSFDNEQFF. The DNA reads as follows: TGCGCCAGCAGCCAAGAGCCCGGGACTAGCTTCGACAATGAGCAGTTCTTC. The chain is assembled from TRBV4-1 and TRBJ2-1, and 9 junctional nucleotides match TRBD2. Looking up the germline V gene yields CDR1 MGHRA and CDR2 YSYEKL. Clipping removes 0 bases from V and 5 bases from J, with 8 as the unmatched junction base count. The CDR3, cysteine through phenylalanine, is 17 amino acids long. Only the CDR3 DNA stays, 51 bases, in frame from base 1.